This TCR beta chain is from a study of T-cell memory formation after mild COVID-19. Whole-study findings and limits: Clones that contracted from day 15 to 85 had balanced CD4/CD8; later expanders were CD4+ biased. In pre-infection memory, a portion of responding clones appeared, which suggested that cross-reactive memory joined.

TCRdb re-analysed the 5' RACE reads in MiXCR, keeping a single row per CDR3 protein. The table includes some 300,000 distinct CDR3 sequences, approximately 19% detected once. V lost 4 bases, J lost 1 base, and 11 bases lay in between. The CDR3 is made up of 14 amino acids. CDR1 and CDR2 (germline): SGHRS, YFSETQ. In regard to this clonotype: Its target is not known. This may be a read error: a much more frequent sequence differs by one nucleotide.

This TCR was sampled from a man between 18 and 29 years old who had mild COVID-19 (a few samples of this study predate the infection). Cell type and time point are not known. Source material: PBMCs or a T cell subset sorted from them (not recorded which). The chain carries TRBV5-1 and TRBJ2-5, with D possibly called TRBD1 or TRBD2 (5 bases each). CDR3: CASSGGTRQETQYF. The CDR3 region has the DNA TGCGCCAGCAGCGGGGGTACGCGCCAAGAGACCCAGTACTTC.